This TCR beta chain was captured in a study of T cell responses to AZD1222 COVID-19 vaccine. Overall study findings and caveats: Just a handful of AZD1222 recipients were seropositive at baseline.

Generated by immunoSEQ multiplex PCR, the TCRdb table keeps only in-frame clones and is missing some. The sample carries 65,000 to 95,000 clones, 92% recorded once. Regarding this clone: Its target is not known.

Deletions cut 1 base from V and 8 bases from J, with 8 bases between. Germline loops: CDR1 LNHNV, CDR2 YYDKDF (reference sequence). The CDR3 spans 12 residues. The sequence was collected from an adult in good health. V is TRBV15 and J is TRBJ1-2; the D gene is possibly TRBD1 (6 bases). Material: peripheral blood, obtained on day 0 of MenACWY control vaccination. CDR3 region: CATSRVGGGYTF. CDR3 bases: TGTGCCACCAGCAGAGTGGGGGGCGGCTACACCTTC. The whole variable domain, filled in from reference TRBV15 and TRBJ1-2, reads DAMVIQNPRYQVTQFGKPVTLSCSQTLNHNVMYWYQQKSSQAPKLLFHYYDKDFNNEADTPDNFQSRRPNTSFCFLDIRSPGLGDTAMYLCATSRVGGGYTFGSGTRLTVV.